The 32 T cell receptor beta chains given below trace back to one sample, sequenced in a study of T cell responses to AZD1222 COVID-19 vaccine. Method: immunoSEQ multiplex PCR; TCRdb's copy keeps in-frame clones and lacks some. The sample records roughly 130,000 clones, roughly nine tenths being singletons. The material sequenced was peripheral blood, taken 28 days after the second AZD1222 dose. The receptors here all came from an adult who received the AZD1222 COVID-19 vaccine.

The genes are TRBV7-2 and TRBJ1-5, with unresolved D. Trimming took off 5 bases at V and 0 bases at J, with 11 bases between the two ends. The CDR3 spans 15 residues. Germline V lookup: CDR1 SGHTA, CDR2 FQGNSA. Written as DNA, the CDR3 is TGTGCCAGCAGCCCGGACGGTCGTAGCAATCAGCCCCAGCATTTT. Its protein product is CASSPDGRSNQPQHF.

The chain recombines TRBV15 with TRBJ2-6; no clear D. The germline CDR1 and CDR2 sequences are LNHNV and YYDKDF (reference sequence). The V end was cut by 0 bases, the J end by 1 base, with 10 bases between. The CDR3 contains 17 residues. The chain's CDR3 is CATSRDLLGSGANVLTF. CDR3 DNA sequence: TGTGCCACCAGCAGAGATCTCTTAGGGTCTGGGGCCAACGTCCTGACTTTC.

This chain uses TRBV28 with TRBJ2-7; D is ambiguous. The V end lost 5 bases, the J end lost 6 bases, and 17 bases lay between the germline ends. Germline CDR1 and CDR2: MDHEN and SYDVKM. The CDR3 length is 14 residues. CDR3 DNA: TGTGCCAGCAGTGTCCCAGGTCCCCGCCCCGAGCAGTACTTC. The encoded protein is CASSVPGPRPEQYF.

The rearrangement links TRBV5-5 to TRBJ2-7, with a possible D match to TRBD1 (6 bases). The CDR3 has 16 residues. From germline, CDR1 is SGHKS and CDR2 YYEKEE (reference sequence). V lost 4 bases, J lost 1 base, and 18 bases lay in between. The CDR3, as DNA: TGTGCCAGCAGCAGACTACCATACAGGGATTCCTACGAGCAGTACTTC. The encoded protein is CASSRLPYRDSYEQYF.

V and J are TRBV15 and TRBJ2-3; D call uncertain. Trimming took off 0 bases at V and 5 bases at J, with 6 bases between the two ends. This CDR3 region has 13 residues. CDR1 and CDR2 (germline): LNHNV, YYDKDF (reference sequence). The CDR3 sequence: CATSRDLLDTQYF. The DNA for the CDR3 is TGTGCCACCAGCAGAGATCTGCTAGATACGCAGTATTTT.

The V and J genes are TRBV5-1 and TRBJ1-4; weak D call: TRBD1 (5 bases). The germline V gene encodes CDR1 SGHRS and CDR2 YFSETQ. This CDR3 contains 15 residues. Trimming removed 5 bases from V and 6 bases from J, with 17 bases in between. The CDR3 nucleotides read TGCGCCAGCAGGCGGGACGGTGGGGGAGATGAAAAACTGTTTTTT. Translation: CASRRDGGGDEKLFF. Full variable domain (outside the CDR3, taken from reference TRBV5-1 and TRBJ1-4): KAGVTQTPRYLIKTRGQQVTLSCSPISGHRSVSWYQQTPGQGLQFLFEYFSETQRNKGNFPGRFSGRQFSNSRSEMNVSTLELGDSALYLCASRRDGGGDEKLFFGSGTQLSVL.

This clone was found once. The V and J genes are TRBV6-5 and TRBJ1-5; no reliable D call. In germline, CDR1 is MNHEY, CDR2 SVGAGI. V lost 4 bases to trimming and J lost 2 bases, with 9 bases between them. The CDR3 consists of 14 residues. Written as DNA, the CDR3 is TGTGCCAGCAGTTGGTCGTCCGGCAATCAGCCCCAGCATTTT. It codes for CASSWSSGNQPQHF.

CDR3 region: CASSQDGGARPQHF. CDR3 DNA sequence: TGTGCCAGCAGCCAAGATGGCGGGGCCCGACCCCAGCATTTT. The chain joins TRBV3-1 (or the pseudogene TRBV3-2) to TRBJ1-5, with D maybe TRBD1 (5 bases). V lost 0 bases and J lost 10, with 13 bases in between. The CDR3 is 14 residues long. Germline CDR1 reads LGHDT; CDR2 reads YNNKEL (reference sequence).

The chain has TRBV4-1 and TRBJ1-1, with TRBD1 matching 7 bases. The CDR3 runs to 15 residues. Unmatched junction bases numbered 13, after V lost 2 bases and J lost 10 bases. Germline V lookup: CDR1 MGHRA, CDR2 YSYEKL. The CDR3 sequence is CASSQRNDRVGGAFF. Here the CDR3 DNA reads TGCGCCAGCAGCCAAAGGAACGACAGGGTGGGGGGAGCTTTCTTT.

The chain recombines TRBV6-6 with TRBJ1-5; D remains unclear. The V end was cut by 0 bases, the J end by 8 bases, with 5 bases between. The CDR3 consists of 12 residues. Germline assignment: CDR1 MNHNY and CDR2 SVGAGI (reference sequence). Written as DNA, the CDR3 is TGTGCCAGCAGTTACTCCCCGGAGCCCCAGCATTTT. Amino acids: CASSYSPEPQHF.

Concerning this clone: Additional DNA sequences in this sample encode the identical CDR3. The rearrangement links TRBV12-3 or TRBV12-4 to TRBJ1-1; unclear D gene. The CDR3 sequence is 13 residues long. V gave up 5 bases and J gave up 1 base, with 8 bases separating them. CDR3 in DNA: TGTGCCAGCAGTCTTGGCAGGAACACTGAAGCTTTCTTT. It yields the protein CASSLGRNTEAFF.

The chain uses TRBV5-8 and TRBJ1-4; TRBD1 might be the D (6 bases). The V gene lost 2 bases and the J gene lost 6 bases, with 11 bases spanning the gap. The CDR3 covers 14 residues. CDR1 SGHTS and CDR2 YDEGEE come from the germline V gene. CDR3 sequence: CASSFGQTYEKLFF. Here the CDR3 DNA reads TGTGCCAGCAGCTTCGGACAGACTTATGAAAAACTGTTTTTT. The entire variable domain, with the rest obtained from reference TRBV5-8 and TRBJ1-4, is as follows: EAGVTQSPTHLIKTRGQQATLRCSPISGHTSVYWYQQALGLGLQFLLWYDEGEERNRGNFPPRFSGRQFPNYSSELNVNALELEDSALYLCASSFGQTYEKLFFGSGTQLSVL.

The chain links TRBV5-4 to TRBJ2-1; D not certain. V was clipped by 1 base and J by 4 bases, with 9 bases between them. Germline V gene lookup returns CDR1 SGHNT and CDR2 YYREEE (reference sequence). This CDR3 is built from 14 residues. CDR3 sequence: CASSLRTEYNEQFF. CDR3 in DNA: TGTGCCAGCAGCTTGAGGACGGAATACAATGAGCAGTTCTTC.

The chain carries TRBV2 and TRBJ2-7; D is undetermined. Trimming left V 0 bases short and J 5 bases short, with 17 bases between. Germline V gene data show CDR1 as SNHLY and CDR2 as FYNNEI. There are 16 residues in the CDR3. CDR3 amino acids: CASSEARGPGKDEQYF. The CDR3 DNA reads TGTGCCAGCAGTGAAGCGCGAGGCCCCGGAAAGGACGAGCAGTACTTC.

The chain links TRBV12-3 or TRBV12-4 to TRBJ1-1; D unclear. This CDR3 is 11 amino acids long. The V gene lost 4 bases and the J gene lost 2 bases, with 2 bases spanning the gap. This chain's CDR3 is CASSSNTEAFF. The CDR3 region has the DNA TGTGCCAGCAGTTCCAACACTGAAGCTTTCTTT.

V gene TRBV6-1 combines with J gene TRBJ1-1; 9 positions agree with TRBD1. Per the germline V gene, CDR1 is MNHNS and CDR2 is SASEGT. This CDR3 is 15 amino acids long. J gave up 6 bases and V 3 bases, and 8 bases lay outside the gene matches. CDR3 residues: CASSEGDREIAEAFF. The DNA for the CDR3 is TGTGCCAGCAGTGAGGGGGACAGGGAGATTGCTGAAGCTTTCTTT.

The chain joins TRBV7-2 to TRBJ2-4; D is possibly TRBD2 (6 bases). Germline loops: CDR1 SGHTA, CDR2 FQGNSA. The CDR3 loop spans 16 amino acids. Trimming left V 5 bases short and J 1 base short, with 15 bases between. Here the CDR3 DNA reads TGTGCCAGCAGCCCCAGGCGCCGGGAGGCCAAAAACATTCAGTACTTC. This codes for CASSPRRREAKNIQYF.

This chain connects TRBV28 to TRBJ1-5; the D gene is possibly TRBD1 (6 bases). The germline V gene encodes CDR1 MDHEN and CDR2 SYDVKM. This CDR3 has 14 amino acids. V lost 7 bases and J lost 3, with 13 bases in between. CDR3 sequence (DNA): TGTGCCAGCAAAAGATACAGGGCCAATCAGCCCCAGCATTTT. This codes for CASKRYRANQPQHF.

The chain links TRBV4-3 to TRBJ1-2; D might be TRBD1 (6 bases). The germline V gene has CDR1 LGHNA and CDR2 YSLEER. This CDR3 is built from 15 residues. V lost 1 base and J 5 bases, leaving 14 bases between the germline ends. The CDR3 region is CASSQGAGEGYGYTF. In nucleotides, the CDR3 is TGCGCCAGCAGCCAAGGGGCAGGGGAAGGGTATGGCTACACCTTC.

The chain uses TRBV6-6 and TRBJ1-5, with D tentatively TRBD1 (5 bases). Germline CDR1 and CDR2: MNHNY and SVGAGI (reference sequence). This CDR3 is 15 amino acids long. Trimming pared 4 bases from V and 4 bases from J, leaving 14 bases between. The CDR3 loop reads CASSSRGWGNQPQHF. The DNA for the CDR3 is TGTGCCAGCAGTTCCCGGGGGTGGGGGAATCAGCCCCAGCATTTT.

This clone was seen a single time. The chain links TRBV6-1 to TRBJ2-3; the D gene is possibly TRBD2 (5 bases). Germline V gene sequence: CDR1 MNHNS, CDR2 SASEGT. This CDR3 has 17 residues. V was trimmed by 0 bases and J by 3 bases, leaving 16 bases between them. The CDR3 nucleotides are TGTGCCAGCAGTGAAGCGCGTATGGGAGTTGGTACAGATACGCAGTATTTT. Translating it yields CASSEARMGVGTDTQYF.

In its sample, this clone was seen once. The chain couples TRBV19 to TRBJ1-1; no clear D gene. This CDR3 region has 12 residues. V lost 7 bases and J lost 9, with 15 bases in between. CDR1 is LNHDA and CDR2 is SQIVND in the germline V gene (reference sequence). In nucleotides, the CDR3 is TGTGCCAGTACCTCAAAGGCCAGGCAAGCTTTCTTT. Residues: CASTSKARQAFF.

The rearrangement uses TRBV29-1 and TRBJ1-1, with 7 bases identical to TRBD1. Germline loops: CDR1 SQVTM, CDR2 ANQGSEA. CDR3 size: 12 residues. Trimming at V came to 4 bases and at J to 4 bases, leaving 3 bases not matched to a gene. This CDR3 reads CSVGRGRTEAFF. CDR3 in DNA: TGCAGCGTTGGGAGGGGGCGCACTGAAGCTTTCTTT.

The V gene is TRBV2, the J gene TRBJ2-7; tentative D call: TRBD2 (6 bases). The CDR3 extends over 13 amino acids. The germline CDR1 and CDR2 sequences are SNHLY and FYNNEI. V lost 7 bases, J lost 3 bases, and 13 bases lay in between. This CDR3 reads CASTTGGVYEQYF. CDR3 DNA sequence: TGTGCCAGCACAACCGGAGGGGTCTACGAGCAGTACTTC.

This chain links TRBV5-4 with TRBJ1-1; no reliable D call. The V end was cut by 0 bases, the J end by 6 bases, with 9 bases between. CDR1 SGHNT and CDR2 YYREEE come from the germline V gene (reference sequence). CDR3 length: 13 amino acids. The CDR3 region has the DNA TGTGCCAGCAGCTTGGCCGGGTTGCCTGAAGCTTTCTTT. Translating it yields CASSLAGLPEAFF.

The chain carries TRBV27 and TRBJ1-5; D is unresolved. The germline V and J ends were trimmed by 6 bases and 0 bases, with 18 bases remaining between them. The length of the CDR3 is 17 residues. Looked up from germline, CDR1 is MNHEY and CDR2 is SMNVEV (reference sequence). CDR3 DNA: TGTGCCAGCAGCCTAAGAAATCCTCGATATAGCAATCAGCCCCAGCATTTT. It encodes CASSLRNPRYSNQPQHF.

The chain recombines TRBV7-2 with TRBJ1-6; D is uncertain. CDR1 SGHTA and CDR2 FQGNSA come from the germline V gene. The CDR3 consists of 14 residues. The germline V and J ends were trimmed by 3 bases and 8 bases, with 11 bases remaining between them. CDR3 in amino acids: CASSFRQVDSPLHF. CDR3 nucleotide sequence: TGTGCCAGCAGCTTTCGCCAGGTTGATTCACCCCTCCACTTT.

The gene calls are TRBV4-3 and TRBJ1-4; no reliable D call. V gave up 0 bases and J gave up 7 bases, with 12 bases separating them. This CDR3 contains 15 residues. Germline V CDR1 and CDR2: LGHNA, YSLEER. This CDR3 is CASSQDGGTVEKLFF. As DNA, the CDR3 is TGCGCCAGCAGCCAAGACGGTGGTACGGTTGAAAAACTGTTTTTT.

This rearrangement joins TRBV10-3 to TRBJ1-3; D might be TRBD1 (6 bases). In germline, CDR1 is ENHRY, CDR2 SYGVKD. This CDR3 comprises 14 residues. V was clipped by 10 bases and J by 5 bases, with 18 bases between them. CDR3 amino acids: CATGEGGNRNTIYF. In DNA, the CDR3 is TGTGCCACCGGGGAGGGGGGCAATCGAAACACCATATATTTT.

The chain combines TRBV19 with TRBJ1-5, with TRBD1 as a possible D gene (6 bases). CDR1 and CDR2 (germline): LNHDA, SQIVND (reference sequence). This CDR3 comprises 15 residues. Trimming took off 8 bases at V and 3 bases at J, with 17 bases between the two ends. As DNA, the CDR3 is TGTGCCAGTTCAAAAGGGGGAGCAGTCAATCAGCCCCAGCATTTT. Amino acid sequence: CASSKGGAVNQPQHF.

The CDR3 region has the DNA TGTGCCAGCAGCTTATCCGAGACGGCGAACGGTTACGAGCAGTACTTC. Amino acid sequence: CASSLSETANGYEQYF. J is TRBJ2-7 and V is TRBV7-9, with D hard to call. The CDR3 contains 16 residues. Germline CDR1 SEHNR, CDR2 FQNEAQ (reference sequence). V lost 2 bases to trimming and J lost 4 bases, with 18 bases between them.

The rearrangement joins TRBV5-4 to TRBJ2-7; D is possibly TRBD2 (6 bases). The germline V gene encodes CDR1 SGHNT and CDR2 YYREEE (reference sequence). Deletions cut 4 bases from V and 2 bases from J, with 13 bases between. This CDR3 is built from 14 residues. CDR3 sequence reads: CASSVSSATYEQYF. CDR3 DNA sequence: TGTGCCAGCAGCGTATCTAGCGCTACCTACGAGCAGTACTTC.